The next 28 T cell receptor beta chains were all read from a single sample in a study of T-cell reconstitution after alpha-beta-depleted transplantation in children. The authors prepared the TCRbeta library with unique molecular identifiers. TCRdb redid the calling of the PCR reads with MiXCR, one entry per CDR3 protein. The sample has around 400,000 distinct CDR3 sequences, under 13% seen once. Material: PBMCs from the stem cell graft donor, obtained from the stem cell graft. The receptors here all came from a human donor who donated a stem cell graft to a child with acute myeloid leukemia.

This clonotype has at least ten counts. The chain carries TRBV21-1 and TRBJ2-1. TRBV21-1 is noted as a pseudogene. This CDR3 has 16 amino acids. The CDR3 region is CASSNYSYFSYNEQFF. CDR3 DNA: TGTGCCAGCAGCAATTATTCCTACTTCTCCTACAATGAGCAGTTCTTC.

Ten or more counts support this clonotype. The chain combines TRBV6-1 with TRBJ1-1; D is ambiguous. The CDR3 totals 13 residues. In germline, CDR1 is MNHNS, CDR2 SASEGT. V lost 6 bases, J lost 6 bases, and 14 bases lay in between. CDR3 coding DNA: TGTGCCAGCAGGAAAACAGAGCTCCCTGAAGCTTTCTTT. As protein: CASRKTELPEAFF.

This clonotype was observed a few times. This sequence joins TRBV5-5 and TRBJ2-1, with TRBD2 as a possible D gene (6 bases). CDR3 length equals 15 residues. The V end was cut by 0 bases, the J end by 4 bases, with 11 bases between. Germline V gene lookup returns CDR1 SGHKS and CDR2 YYEKEE (reference sequence). For the CDR3, the DNA is TGTGCCAGCAGCTTGGTGGCTAGCGTTTACAATGAGCAGTTCTTC. It encodes CASSLVASVYNEQFF.

This clonotype has at least ten counts. CDR3 DNA sequence: TGCAGTGCTAAGACCGGGACAGGGGGTAATCAGCCCCAGCATTTT. Its translation: CSAKTGTGGNQPQHF. This chain connects TRBV20-1 to TRBJ1-5, with TRBD1 matching over 11 bases. The CDR3 sequence is 15 residues long. Germline lookup yields CDR1 DFQATT and CDR2 SNEGSKA (reference sequence). V lost 4 bases to trimming and J lost 4 bases; unmatched junction nucleotides: 6.

The chain links TRBV29-1 to TRBJ1-4; the D is unclear. CDR3 length equals 13 residues. Germline CDR1 and CDR2: SQVTM and ANQGSEA. Trimming pared 4 bases from V and 6 bases from J, leaving 12 bases between. Here the CDR3 DNA reads TGCAGCGTTGTCAAGGGAATGGATGAAAAACTGTTTTTT. As protein: CSVVKGMDEKLFF.

The chain recombines TRBV20-1 with TRBJ1-1; D is uncertain. The V gene's germline CDR1 is DFQATT and CDR2 SNEGSKA (reference sequence). The V end was cut by 0 bases, the J end by 1 base, with 9 bases between. This CDR3 comprises 14 residues. The CDR3 protein is CSARDPDQNTEAFF. In DNA form, the CDR3 reads TGCAGTGCTAGAGATCCAGACCAGAACACTGAAGCTTTCTTT.

This clonotype was seen only a few times. The rearrangement uses TRBV5-1 and TRBJ1-1; D gene ambiguous. Per germline, CDR1 SGHRS and CDR2 YFSETQ. With 2 bases removed from V and 7 bases from J, the gap between germline ends came to 15 bases. CDR3 length: 14 residues. The CDR3 loop is CASSLGSGRDEAFF. In nucleotides, the CDR3 is TGCGCCAGCAGCTTAGGGTCCGGGAGGGATGAAGCTTTCTTT.

The chain has TRBV5-1 and TRBJ2-3; D possibly corresponds to TRBD2 (5 bases). Between the trimmed V and J ends, which lost 4 bases and 0 bases, there was a span of 12 bases. Germline V lookup: CDR1 SGHRS, CDR2 YFSETQ. The CDR3 spans 15 residues. Here the CDR3 DNA reads TGCGCCAGCAGCCCGTCCAGGACTAGCACAGATACGCAGTATTTT. As protein: CASSPSRTSTDTQYF.

The table lists this clonotype with a few counts. This sequence joins TRBV5-1 and TRBJ2-3, with D tentatively TRBD2 (5 bases). V gave up 8 bases and J gave up 5 bases, with 21 bases separating them. The CDR3 has 15 amino acids. Germline loops: CDR1 SGHRS, CDR2 YFSETQ. The CDR3: CARSNCDRSGDTQYF. CDR3 coding DNA: TGCGCCAGGAGTAACTGCGATCGCAGCGGAGATACGCAGTATTTT.

This rearrangement joins TRBV6-2 or TRBV6-3 to TRBJ2-7; 10 nucleotides line up with TRBD2. This CDR3 spans 20 amino acids. The V gene's germline CDR1 is MNHEY and CDR2 SVGEGT. The trim removed 4 bases at V and 2 bases at J, leaving 20 bases unmatched. The CDR3 loop reads CASSSPAKGLAGVGTYEQYF. DNA for the CDR3: TGTGCCAGCAGTTCCCCCGCTAAAGGGCTAGCGGGAGTCGGAACCTACGAGCAGTACTTC.

The genes are TRBV12-3 or TRBV12-4 and TRBJ2-7; a possible D gene is TRBD1 (6 bases). V was cut by 5 bases and J by 6 bases, with 8 bases left in between. The CDR3 length is 11 residues. The CDR3 spells CASSTGFEQYV. The CDR3 nucleotides are TGTGCCAGCAGTACAGGGTTCGAGCAGTACGTC.

This clonotype was observed a handful of times. The chain carries TRBV5-1 and TRBJ2-5; tentative D call: TRBD2 (7 bases). The CDR3 sequence is 14 residues long. With 4 bases removed from V and 4 bases from J, the gap between germline ends came to 14 bases. Germline CDR1 is SGHRS and CDR2 is YFSETQ. As DNA, the CDR3 is TGCGCCAGCAGCGACCTAGGGGGGGGAGAGACCCAGTACTTC. Amino acids: CASSDLGGGETQYF.

This chain joins TRBV5-1 and TRBJ1-2; D is uncertain. CDR3 length: 12 amino acids. Trimming took off 4 bases at V and 5 bases at J, with 9 bases between the two ends. Germline V gene data show CDR1 as SGHRS and CDR2 as YFSETQ. CDR3 region: CASSGGLYGYTF. The CDR3 DNA follows: TGCGCCAGCAGCGGCGGATTGTATGGCTACACCTTC.

CDR3 residues: CASSPLRGTEAFF. The CDR3 DNA reads TGCGCCAGCAGCCCGCTAAGGGGCACTGAAGCTTTCTTT. The chain combines TRBV5-1 with TRBJ1-1, with a weak D call TRBD1 (5 bases). Germline values: CDR1 SGHRS, CDR2 YFSETQ. The CDR3 length is 13 residues. The V and J ends lost 4 bases and 4 bases respectively, with 11 bases between them.

The genes are TRBV12-3 or TRBV12-4 and TRBJ1-2; no clear D. The CDR3 has 15 amino acids. The V gene lost 5 bases and the J gene lost 0 bases, with 13 bases spanning the gap. The DNA for the CDR3 is TGTGCCAGCAGTCCCGCGGGCAGAACTAACTATGGCTACACCTTC. It specifies CASSPAGRTNYGYTF.

The J gene is TRBJ1-2, the V gene TRBV12-3 or TRBV12-4; 7 positions match TRBD1. Losses at the gene ends were 6 bases for V and 6 bases for J; bases not matched to a gene: 7. This CDR3 contains 13 residues. The CDR3, as DNA: TGTGCCAGCAGCGATGGGACAGCAGATGGCTACACCTTC. It codes for CASSDGTADGYTF.

In its sample, this clonotype was seen a few times. V and J are TRBV4-3 and TRBJ1-4; a weak D match, TRBD1 (6 bases). The CDR3 contains 16 residues. The germline V and J ends were trimmed by 0 bases and 5 bases, with 13 bases remaining between them. The V gene's germline CDR1 is LGHNA and CDR2 YSLEER. The chain's CDR3 is CASSQDRTRGNEKLFF. As DNA, the CDR3 is TGCGCCAGCAGCCAAGATCGAACCAGGGGAAATGAAAAACTGTTTTTT.

This clonotype was seen only a few times. V is TRBV6-1 and J is TRBJ2-3; 8 bases are a match to TRBD1. CDR1 and CDR2 from the germline V gene are MNHNS and SASEGT. Trimming cost V 8 bases and J 0 bases; bases outside gene matches: 4. There are 14 residues in the CDR3. Here the CDR3 reads CASSTGASTDTQYF. As DNA, the CDR3 is TGTGCCAGCTCGACAGGGGCAAGCACAGATACGCAGTATTTT.

This clonotype was found many times. The V call is TRBV14, the J call TRBJ2-4, with a tentative D call TRBD2 (5 bases). From germline, CDR1 is SGHDN and CDR2 FVKESK. V lost 0 bases to trimming and J lost 3 bases, with 15 bases between them. This CDR3 comprises 17 residues. The CDR3 is CASSQDHVGEVKNIQYF. DNA for the CDR3: TGTGCCAGCAGCCAAGATCACGTGGGAGAGGTCAAAAACATTCAGTACTTC.

This chain uses TRBV9 with TRBJ2-3; 12 bases map to TRBD2. Losses at the gene ends were 3 bases for V and 4 bases for J; bases not matched to a gene: 6. The CDR3 has 16 amino acids. From germline, CDR1 is SGDLS and CDR2 YYNGEE. The CDR3 loop reads CASSARLAGVSDTQYF. The CDR3 nucleotides read TGTGCCAGCAGCGCCAGACTAGCGGGAGTATCAGATACGCAGTATTTT.

The table lists this clonotype with many counts. The chain links TRBV20-1 to TRBJ1-1; no clear D gene. This CDR3 contains 13 residues. Trimming shortened V by 1 base and J by 6 bases, and 12 bases separated the two germline ends. The germline V gene has CDR1 DFQATT and CDR2 SNEGSKA (reference sequence). The DNA for the CDR3 is TGCAGTGCTAGAGGTGTGAAGGTGGCTGAAGCTTTCTTT. This encodes CSARGVKVAEAFF.

The rearrangement joins TRBV10-3 to TRBJ2-5; D call uncertain. The CDR3 runs 9 residues. Germline assignment: CDR1 ENHRY and CDR2 SYGVKD. Trimming stripped 10 bases from V and 7 bases from J, with 7 bases between. The CDR3 sequence: CATRGTQYF. In DNA, the CDR3 is TGTGCCACCCGTGGGACCCAGTACTTC.

This chain joins TRBV7-9 and TRBJ1-4, with a tentative D call TRBD1 (6 bases). The CDR3 runs 14 residues. CDR1 SEHNR and CDR2 FQNEAQ come from the germline V gene (reference sequence). Trimming shortened V by 2 bases and J by 8 bases, and 12 bases separated the two germline ends. In DNA form, the CDR3 reads TGTGCCAGCAGCTTACAGGGGCGACGCGAAAAACTGTTTTTT. Its translation: CASSLQGRREKLFF.

The chain is built from TRBV5-1 and TRBJ2-7; D gene ambiguous. Per germline, CDR1 SGHRS and CDR2 YFSETQ. The ends were cut back, 7 bases at V and 0 bases at J, with 11 bases in the middle. This CDR3 spans 13 amino acids. CDR3 in DNA: TGCGCCAGCCGCGTCGAGAGCTCCTACGAGCAGTACTTC. Its translation is CASRVESSYEQYF.

The V and J genes are TRBV7-2 and TRBJ2-2; maybe TRBD2 (6 bases). The V gene's germline CDR1 is SGHTA and CDR2 FQGNSA. The CDR3 is 16 residues long. V was trimmed by 0 bases and J by 6 bases, leaving 14 bases between them. The CDR3 loop reads CASSLAGGRGPGELFF. CDR3 coding DNA: TGTGCCAGCAGCTTAGCGGGGGGTCGTGGACCCGGGGAGCTGTTTTTT.

The chain uses TRBV6-2 or TRBV6-3 and TRBJ1-1, with D perhaps matching TRBD1 (6 bases). CDR1 and CDR2 from the germline V gene are MNHEY and SVGEGT. The CDR3 has 12 amino acids. V lost 7 bases and J lost 8, with 14 bases in between. The CDR3 protein is CASTPTGAEAFF. The CDR3 bases are TGTGCCAGCACCCCGACAGGAGCGGAAGCTTTCTTT.

The rearrangement uses TRBV12-3 or TRBV12-4 and TRBJ2-1, with D uncertain. Trimming shortened V by 5 bases and J by 2 bases, and 22 bases separated the two germline ends. The CDR3 runs 18 residues. CDR3: CASSQLPESSRPYNEQFF. In nucleotides, the CDR3 is TGTGCCAGCAGTCAACTACCAGAAAGTAGCAGACCCTACAATGAGCAGTTCTTC.

The CDR3 sequence: CASSLGTSGRVHEQYF. The DNA of the CDR3 is TGTGCCAGCAGCTTAGGGACTAGCGGGAGGGTCCACGAGCAGTACTTC. The J gene is TRBJ2-7, the V gene TRBV7-9; 15 bases line up with TRBD2. This CDR3 is 16 amino acids long. Germline V gives CDR1 SEHNR, CDR2 FQNEAQ (reference sequence). The J segment lost 5 bases and the V segment lost 1 base, leaving 3 bases of the junction unmatched.